The clone carrying this T cell receptor (beta chain) was seen repeatedly, ten times or more. The antigen remains undetermined. V gave up 7 bases and J gave up 6 bases, with 15 bases separating them. The CDR3 runs to 13 residues. Germline V gene lookup returns CDR1 LNHDA and CDR2 SQIVND (reference sequence). This entry comes from a study of early T cells in non-severe SARS-CoV-2 infection. Study information: Chains were unpaired, as sequencing was done on bulk RNA from unsorted whole blood.

Individual cDNA molecules were tagged with unique molecular identifiers, the study reported. One entry per CDR3 protein results from TCRdb running MiXCR on the 5' RACE reads. The profile covers more than 65,000 distinct CDR3 sequences, with around 13% appearing a single time and roughly 1.3% taken by the ten largest. Overall study results and limits: Sequences matched to VDJdb favored anti-spike CD8 responses, while private and CD4 specificities were missed.

This clonotype was obtained from an adult who was a healthcare worker with PCR-confirmed SARS-CoV-2 infection or an uninfected control (not recorded which). The rearrangement uses TRBV19 and TRBJ2-5, with D unclear. Sample: whole blood. The CDR3 sequence is CASTPHRLKTQYF. The CDR3 bases are TGTGCCAGTACCCCGCACAGATTGAAGACCCAGTACTTC.